This TCR beta chain stems from a study of blood T cell repertoires in COVID-19. At the level of the study: Acute and convalescent COVID-19 samples came from the United States, Italy and Spain.

V lost 4 bases, J lost 2 bases, and 18 bases lay in between. The germline V gene has CDR1 SGDLS and CDR2 YYNGEE. This CDR3 has 17 residues. As originally analysed: Nucleated cell number was recorded as an estimate derived from reference gene primer amplification. Assay: immunoSEQ multiplex PCR; the TCRdb copy retains only in-frame clones and omits some. The V and J calls and the clone size are those of that table, but D and trimming were determined from the DNA. The profile covers about 300,000 clones, with about 88% appearing a single time and almost 1.5% taken by the ten largest. What was sequenced was peripheral blood. This chain uses TRBV9 with TRBJ2-2, with D maybe TRBD1 (6 bases). The sequence was obtained from a human donor with COVID-19, enrolled during active disease. The donor label of this sample is uncertain. CDR3 in amino acids: CASSPRGSAGNTGELFF. For the CDR3, the DNA is TGTGCCAGCAGCCCCAGGGGATCCGCAGGTAACACCGGGGAGCTGTTTTTT. The whole variable domain, remainder taken from reference TRBV9 and TRBJ2-2, is DSGVTQTPKHLITATGQRVTLRCSPRSGDLSVYWYQQSLDQGLQFLIQYYNGEERAKGNILERFSAQQFPDLHSELNLSSLELGDSALYFCASSPRGSAGNTGELFFGEGSRLTVL.